These 21 T cell receptor beta chains came from one sample sequenced in a study of beta chain features in type 1 diabetes. Findings of the study overall: Shortening that was moderate but significant affected the TCRB CDR3s of Type 1 diabetes patients in all four CD4+ subsets.

The sequenced template was cDNA made from the entire isolated RNA. The method was immunoSEQ multiplex PCR; TCRdb's version includes in-frame clones alone and lacks a portion of them. The sample consists of about 340,000 clones, less than 15% of them appearing once. Their specific antigens are unknown. Sample: naive CD4+ T cells from blood. The receptors come from a woman aged 18-29 years with type 1 diabetes.

This clone was detected a few times. This chain joins TRBV5-1 and TRBJ1-2; TRBD1 matches 10 bases. This CDR3 is 14 amino acids long. V lost 4 bases and J lost 6; bases outside the gene matches: 6. Germline V CDR1 and CDR2: SGHRS, YFSETQ. CDR3 protein: CASSRDRGEDGYTF. CDR3 nucleotide sequence: TGCGCCAGCAGCCGGGACAGGGGAGAGGATGGCTACACCTTC.

There are a few counts of this clone. V gene TRBV14 combines with J gene TRBJ2-1, with 8 bases lining up with TRBD2. CDR1 is SGHDN and CDR2 is FVKESK in the germline V gene. The CDR3 extends over 14 amino acids. V dropped 1 base and J dropped 6; count of bases not matched to a gene: 2. The CDR3 coding sequence is TGTGCCAGCAGCCAAGGACTAGCGACCAATGAGCAGTTCTTC. Protein product: CASSQGLATNEQFF.

This clone is a singleton in its sample. The rearrangement uses TRBV27 and TRBJ2-1; TRBD2 aligns across 11 bases. Germline lookup yields CDR1 MNHEY and CDR2 SMNVEV (reference sequence). The trim removed 5 bases at V and 9 bases at J, leaving 6 bases unmatched. CDR3 length: 14 amino acids. In nucleotides, the CDR3 is TGTGCCAGCAGTCAAAGGACTAGCGGGTTTGAGCAGTTCTTC. Translated, it gives CASSQRTSGFEQFF.

CDR3 protein: CASSEGTVYGYTF. CDR3 in DNA: TGTGCCAGCAGTGAAGGGACAGTCTATGGCTACACCTTC. The J gene is TRBJ1-2, the V gene TRBV25-1; 7 bases match TRBD1. The trim removed 2 bases at V and 4 bases at J, leaving 1 base unmatched. The CDR3 extends over 13 amino acids. Germline loops: CDR1 MGHDK, CDR2 SYGVNS.

V usage is TRBV29-1 and J usage is TRBJ2-1; perhaps TRBD2 as D (7 bases). The germline V and J ends were trimmed by 6 bases and 7 bases, with 13 bases remaining between them. Looked up from germline, CDR1 is SQVTM and CDR2 is ANQGSEA. This CDR3 region has 12 residues. The CDR3 loop is CSVQKGGNEQFF. In DNA form, the CDR3 reads TGCAGCGTCCAAAAGGGGGGGAATGAGCAGTTCTTC.

The chain joins TRBV11-2 to TRBJ1-2; D possibly corresponds to TRBD1 (5 bases). Germline CDR1 SGHAT, CDR2 FQNNGV. V gave up 1 base and J gave up 8 bases, with 14 bases separating them. CDR3 length: 14 residues. In DNA, the CDR3 is TGTGCCAGCAGCTTAGCAGGGCAGGGTGGCGGCTACACCTTC. The encoded protein is CASSLAGQGGGYTF.

V usage is TRBV5-1 and J usage is TRBJ2-1; TRBD1 matches 10 bases. The V segment lost 3 bases and the J segment 9 bases; nucleotides outside the gene matches: 9. The germline gives CDR1 SGHRS, CDR2 YFSETQ. The length of the CDR3 is 15 residues. The CDR3 DNA reads TGCGCCAGCAGCTCCGGGACAGGGGCTTTGCTTGAGCAGTTCTTC. Translating gives CASSSGTGALLEQFF.

The chain has TRBV5-1 and TRBJ2-7, with D tentatively TRBD2 (5 bases). The germline CDR1 and CDR2 sequences are SGHRS and YFSETQ. This CDR3 is built from 15 residues. V gave up 4 bases and J gave up 0 bases, with 14 bases separating them. The CDR3 DNA sequence: TGCGCCAGCAGCCCCCAGGAGACTACCTCCTACGAGCAGTACTTC. Translating it yields CASSPQETTSYEQYF.

The rearrangement links TRBV30 to TRBJ1-5; 8 positions match TRBD1. Trimming cost V 3 bases and J 2 bases; bases outside gene matches: 12. The CDR3 consists of 17 residues. Germline V gene data show CDR1 as GTSNPN and CDR2 as SVGIG (reference sequence). As DNA, the CDR3 is TGTGCCTGGAGCGGAGAAAACAGGGGGGGTGGCAATCAGCCCCAGCATTTT. This codes for CAWSGENRGGGNQPQHF. Looking up the rest from reference TRBV30 and TRBJ1-5 gives the full variable domain: SQTIHQWPATLVQPVGSPLSLECTVEGTSNPNLYWYRQAAGRGLQLLFYSVGIGQISSEVPQNLSASRPQDRQFILSSKKLLLSDSGFYLCAWSGENRGGGNQPQHFGDGTRLSIL.

The table lists this clone with a few counts. The CDR3 DNA reads as TGTGCCTGGAGTGGGACTAGGGTGACCCAGTACTTC. This translates into CAWSGTRVTQYF. This chain uses TRBV30 with TRBJ2-5, with TRBD2 identical over 7 bases. CDR1 is GTSNPN and CDR2 is SVGIG in the germline V gene (reference sequence). Trimming cost V 1 base and J 7 bases; bases outside gene matches: 3. The CDR3 consists of 12 residues.

V usage is TRBV12-5 and J usage is TRBJ2-7; tentatively, D is TRBD2 (5 bases). The V end was cut by 3 bases, the J end by 0 bases, with 6 bases between. The CDR3 runs 13 residues. Germline V gives CDR1 LGHNT, CDR2 FRNRAP. The CDR3 DNA reads TGTGCTAGTGGTTTAGGACTCTCCTACGAGCAGTACGTC. It yields the protein CASGLGLSYEQYV.

This clone was recorded a few times. The chain carries TRBV4-3 and TRBJ2-1, with 9 bases that match TRBD2. This CDR3 is 15 amino acids long. Germline V lookup: CDR1 LGHNA, CDR2 YSLEER. The ends lost 0 bases at V and 9 bases at J; junction bases unmatched: 6. The CDR3 DNA sequence: TGCGCCAGCAGCCAAGAGGAAGCGGGAGGAGGTGAGCAGTTCTTC. Translation: CASSQEEAGGGEQFF.

The V gene is TRBV30, the J gene TRBJ1-5; D not resolved. The CDR3 covers 14 residues. The V end was cut by 2 bases, the J end by 0 bases, with 8 bases between. Germline CDR1 is GTSNPN and CDR2 is SVGIG (reference sequence). The CDR3, as DNA: TGTGCCTGGAGTCTACAGAATAGCAATCAGCCCCAGCATTTT. Translating it yields CAWSLQNSNQPQHF.

The table lists this clone with a few counts. The chain has TRBV15 and TRBJ2-1; TRBD1 might be the D (6 bases). This CDR3 comprises 16 residues. Trimming shortened V by 6 bases and J by 4 bases, and 19 bases separated the two germline ends. Germline V gene sequence: CDR1 LNHNV, CDR2 YYDKDF (reference sequence). The CDR3 loop reads CATSQTTGNDYNEQFF. CDR3 bases: TGTGCCACCAGTCAAACCACAGGGAATGATTACAATGAGCAGTTCTTC.

The chain combines TRBV7-9 with TRBJ1-2, with 11 bases that match TRBD1. Germline CDR1 SEHNR, CDR2 FQNEAQ (reference sequence). V was clipped by 4 bases and J by 2 bases; unmatched bases: 6. The CDR3 is 16 residues long. CDR3 sequence: CASSSGRTGGNYGYTF. CDR3 nucleotides: TGTGCCAGCAGCTCCGGGAGGACAGGGGGCAACTATGGCTACACCTTC. Full variable domain (missing parts from reference TRBV7-9 and TRBJ1-2): DTGVSQNPRHKITKRGQNVTFRCDPISEHNRLYWYRQTLGQGPEFLTYFQNEAQLEKSRLLSDRFSAERPKGSFSTLEIQRTEQGDSAMYLCASSSGRTGGNYGYTFGSGTRLTVV.

This clone turned up a few times. V usage is TRBV11-3 and J usage is TRBJ2-4; no definite D call. CDR3 length: 14 residues. V was shortened by 3 bases and J by 0 bases, with 6 bases between the two germline ends. Germline lookup yields CDR1 SGHNT and CDR2 YENEEA. The CDR3 nucleotides read TGTGCCAGCAGCTTCTTTTTAGCCAAAAACATTCAGTACTTC. This gives the protein CASSFFLAKNIQYF.

The chain links TRBV7-2 to TRBJ2-3, with 13 bases matching TRBD2. The germline V gene has CDR1 SGHTA and CDR2 FQGNSA. After removal of 5 bases from V and 4 bases from J, the junction contained 9 bases not matched to a gene. The CDR3 sequence is 17 residues long. The CDR3 DNA follows: TGTGCCAGCAGCCCGTGGACTAGCGGGAGATCGGCAGATACGCAGTATTTT. This encodes CASSPWTSGRSADTQYF.

The chain is built from TRBV7-9 and TRBJ2-3, with 12 bases identical to TRBD2. Per the germline V gene, CDR1 is SEHNR and CDR2 is FQNEAQ (reference sequence). This CDR3 region has 16 residues. The ends lost 1 base at V and 5 bases at J; junction bases unmatched: 4. CDR3 DNA sequence: TGTGCCAGCAGCTTAGGCCTAGCGGGAGGGCAAGATACGCAGTATTTT. Protein product: CASSLGLAGGQDTQYF.

This chain links TRBV5-1 with TRBJ2-1; a possible D gene is TRBD1 (6 bases). Germline loops: CDR1 SGHRS, CDR2 YFSETQ. V was pared by 0 bases and J by 4 bases, with 14 bases between. The CDR3 sequence is 16 residues long. The CDR3 loop is CASSLDPGTPYNEQFF. CDR3 DNA sequence: TGCGCCAGCAGCTTGGACCCCGGGACACCTTACAATGAGCAGTTCTTC.

This clone was observed a handful of times. The chain combines TRBV5-4 with TRBJ1-1; 12 nucleotides agree with TRBD1. CDR1 and CDR2 (germline): SGHNT, YYREEE (reference sequence). The trim removed 4 bases at V and 5 bases at J, leaving 12 bases unmatched. The CDR3 consists of 17 residues. The CDR3 DNA sequence: TGTGCCAGCAGCATTTGGGACAGGGGGCGAGGGGGAACTGAAGCTTTCTTT. Translated, it gives CASSIWDRGRGGTEAFF.

J is TRBJ2-7 and V is TRBV21-1; no DNA check was done on the table's D call, TRBD1. TRBV21-1 is termed a pseudogene. The CDR3 extends over 17 amino acids. This CDR3 reads CASNITGGAVRTYEQYV. The CDR3 nucleotides read TGTGCCAGCAACATAACAGGGGGAGCGGTGCGGACCTACGAGCAGTACGTC.